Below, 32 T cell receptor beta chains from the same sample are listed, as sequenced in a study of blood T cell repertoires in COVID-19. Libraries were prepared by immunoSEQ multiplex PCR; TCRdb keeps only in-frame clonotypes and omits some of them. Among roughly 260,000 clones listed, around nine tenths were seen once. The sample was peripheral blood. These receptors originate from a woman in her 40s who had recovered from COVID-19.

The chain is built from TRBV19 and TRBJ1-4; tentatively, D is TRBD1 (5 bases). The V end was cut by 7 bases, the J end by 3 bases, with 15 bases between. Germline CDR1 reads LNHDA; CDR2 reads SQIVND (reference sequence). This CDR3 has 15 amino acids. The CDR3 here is CASKNGAAANEKLFF. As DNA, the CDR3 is TGTGCCAGTAAGAATGGGGCAGCCGCTAATGAAAAACTGTTTTTT.

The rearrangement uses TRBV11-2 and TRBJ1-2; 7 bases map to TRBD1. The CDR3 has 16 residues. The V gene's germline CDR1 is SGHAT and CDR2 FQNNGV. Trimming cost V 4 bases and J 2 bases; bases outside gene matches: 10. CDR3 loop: CASSSKVQGPNYGYTF. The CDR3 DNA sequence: TGTGCCAGCAGCTCCAAAGTACAGGGGCCGAACTATGGCTACACCTTC.

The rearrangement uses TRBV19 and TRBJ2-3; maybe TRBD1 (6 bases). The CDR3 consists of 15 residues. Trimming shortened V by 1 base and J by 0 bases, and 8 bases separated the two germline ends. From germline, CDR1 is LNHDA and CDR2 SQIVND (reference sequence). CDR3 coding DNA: TGTGCCAGTAGTATAGGACAGGTTAGCACAGATACGCAGTATTTT. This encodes CASSIGQVSTDTQYF.

This CDR3 reads CASSSGQRRTEQYF. CDR3 coding DNA: TGTGCCAGCAGCAGCGGACAGCGCCGTACTGAGCAGTACTTC. This chain connects TRBV2 to TRBJ2-7; the D gene is possibly TRBD1 (6 bases). The length of the CDR3 is 14 residues. Per the germline V gene, CDR1 is SNHLY and CDR2 is FYNNEI. Trimming pared 6 bases from V and 7 bases from J, leaving 19 bases between.

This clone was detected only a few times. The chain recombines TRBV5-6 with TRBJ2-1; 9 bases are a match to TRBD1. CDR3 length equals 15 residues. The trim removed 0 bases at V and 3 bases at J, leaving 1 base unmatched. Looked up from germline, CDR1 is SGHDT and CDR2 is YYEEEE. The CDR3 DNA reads TGTGCCAGCAGCTTGGGGGACAGGGTCTACAATGAGCAGTTCTTC. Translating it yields CASSLGDRVYNEQFF.

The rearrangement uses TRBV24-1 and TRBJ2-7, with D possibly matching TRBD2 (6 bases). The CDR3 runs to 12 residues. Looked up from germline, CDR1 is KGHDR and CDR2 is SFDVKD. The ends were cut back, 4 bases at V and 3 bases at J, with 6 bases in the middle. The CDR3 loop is CATSEGGYEQYF. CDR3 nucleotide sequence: TGTGCCACCAGTGAGGGGGGCTACGAGCAGTACTTC.

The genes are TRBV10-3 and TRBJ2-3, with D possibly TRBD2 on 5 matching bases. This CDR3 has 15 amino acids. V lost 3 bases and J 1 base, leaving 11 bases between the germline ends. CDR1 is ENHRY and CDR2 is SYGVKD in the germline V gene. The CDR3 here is CAISDRGRGTDTQYF. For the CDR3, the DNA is TGTGCCATCAGTGATCGGGGAAGGGGCACAGATACGCAGTATTTT.

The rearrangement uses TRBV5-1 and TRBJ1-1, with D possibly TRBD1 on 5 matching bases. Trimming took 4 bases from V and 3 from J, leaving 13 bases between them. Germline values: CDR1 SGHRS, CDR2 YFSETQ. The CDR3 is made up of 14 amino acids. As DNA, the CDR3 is TGCGCCAGCAGCCCCGTGGGAGGGGACACTGAAGCTTTCTTT. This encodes CASSPVGGDTEAFF.

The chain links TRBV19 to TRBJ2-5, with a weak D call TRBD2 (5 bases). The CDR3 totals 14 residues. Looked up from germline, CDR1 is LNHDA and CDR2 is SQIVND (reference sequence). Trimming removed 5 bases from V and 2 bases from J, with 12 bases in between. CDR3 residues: CASSLLAQQETQYF. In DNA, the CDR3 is TGTGCCAGTAGTCTCCTAGCCCAACAAGAGACCCAGTACTTC.

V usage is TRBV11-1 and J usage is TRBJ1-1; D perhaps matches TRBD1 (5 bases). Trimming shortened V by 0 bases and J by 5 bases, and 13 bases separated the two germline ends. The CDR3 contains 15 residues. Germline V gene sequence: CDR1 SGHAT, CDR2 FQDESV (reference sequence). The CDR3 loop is CASSLARVVGTEAFF. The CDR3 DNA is TGTGCCAGCAGCTTAGCCAGGGTAGTGGGAACTGAAGCTTTCTTT.

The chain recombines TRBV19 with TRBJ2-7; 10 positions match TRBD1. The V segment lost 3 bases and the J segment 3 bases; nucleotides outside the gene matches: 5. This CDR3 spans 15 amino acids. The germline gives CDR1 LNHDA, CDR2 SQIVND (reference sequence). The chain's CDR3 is CASSIGGQGFYEQYF. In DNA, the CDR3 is TGTGCCAGTAGTATTGGGGGACAGGGGTTCTACGAGCAGTACTTC.

The CDR3 region has the DNA TGTGCCACCAGCTCCCAAGGGAGCAGAGACAATGAGCAGTTCTTC. As protein: CATSSQGSRDNEQFF. J is TRBJ2-1 and V is TRBV15; tentatively, D is TRBD2 (5 bases). The CDR3 loop spans 15 amino acids. Germline V CDR1 and CDR2: LNHNV, YYDKDF (reference sequence). Trimming removed 5 bases from V and 5 bases from J, with 16 bases in between.

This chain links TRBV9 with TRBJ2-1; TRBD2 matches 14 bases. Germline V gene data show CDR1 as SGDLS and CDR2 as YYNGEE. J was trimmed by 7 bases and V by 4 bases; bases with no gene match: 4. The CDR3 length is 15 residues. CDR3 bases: TGTGCCAGCAGCCCCGGGACTAGCGGGAGTAATGAGCAGTTCTTC. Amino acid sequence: CASSPGTSGSNEQFF.

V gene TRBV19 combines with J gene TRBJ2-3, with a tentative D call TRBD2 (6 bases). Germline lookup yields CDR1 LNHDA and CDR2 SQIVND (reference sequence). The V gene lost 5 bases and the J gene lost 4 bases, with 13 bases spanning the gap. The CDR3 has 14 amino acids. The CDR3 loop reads CASSPTPGADTQYF. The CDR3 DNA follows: TGTGCCAGTAGTCCCACTCCGGGGGCAGATACGCAGTATTTT.

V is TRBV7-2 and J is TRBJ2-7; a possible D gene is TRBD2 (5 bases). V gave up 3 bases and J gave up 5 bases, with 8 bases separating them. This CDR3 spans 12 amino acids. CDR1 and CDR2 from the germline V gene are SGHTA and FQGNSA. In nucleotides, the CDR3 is TGTGCCAGCAGCTTTGACGGGAACGAGCAGTACTTC. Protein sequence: CASSFDGNEQYF.

The CDR3: CATSARGQGTDTQYF. In DNA form, the CDR3 reads TGTGCCACCAGTGCGAGGGGCCAGGGGACAGATACGCAGTATTTT. The rearrangement joins TRBV24-1 to TRBJ2-3; TRBD1 might be the D (6 bases). Trimming took off 5 bases at V and 3 bases at J, with 14 bases between the two ends. The CDR3 extends over 15 amino acids. The germline gives CDR1 KGHDR, CDR2 SFDVKD.

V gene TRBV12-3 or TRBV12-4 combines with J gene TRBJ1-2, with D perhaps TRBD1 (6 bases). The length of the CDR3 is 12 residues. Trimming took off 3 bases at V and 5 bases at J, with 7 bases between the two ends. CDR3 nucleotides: TGTGCCAGCAGTTTTCAGGGGTATGGCTACACCTTC. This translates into CASSFQGYGYTF.

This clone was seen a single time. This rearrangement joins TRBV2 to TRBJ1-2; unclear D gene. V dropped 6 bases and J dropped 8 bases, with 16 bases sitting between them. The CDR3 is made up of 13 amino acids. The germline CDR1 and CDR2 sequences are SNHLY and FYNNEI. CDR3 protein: CASSPAGPRGYTF. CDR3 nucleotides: TGTGCCAGCAGCCCAGCTGGGCCCCGAGGCTACACCTTC. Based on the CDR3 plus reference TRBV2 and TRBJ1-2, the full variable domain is EPEVTQTPSHQVTQMGQEVILRCVPISNHLYFYWYRQILGQKVEFLVSFYNNEISEKSEIFDDQFSVERPDGSNFTLKIRSTKLEDSAMYFCASSPAGPRGYTFGSGTRLTVV.

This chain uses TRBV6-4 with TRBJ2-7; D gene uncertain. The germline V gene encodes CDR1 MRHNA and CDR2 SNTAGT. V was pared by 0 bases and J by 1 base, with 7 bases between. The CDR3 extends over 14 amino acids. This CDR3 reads CASSDSTTSYEQYF. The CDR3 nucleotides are TGTGCCAGCAGTGACTCCACGACTTCCTACGAGCAGTACTTC.

The CDR3 DNA reads as TGTGCCAGCAGCTTATATAGCAATCAGCCCCAGCATTTT. This codes for CASSLYSNQPQHF. The rearrangement joins TRBV11-1 to TRBJ1-5; D remains ambiguous. The CDR3 spans 13 residues. CDR1 and CDR2 (germline): SGHAT, FQDESV (reference sequence). Trimming cost V 2 bases and J 0 bases, with 2 bases left between them.

CDR3 nucleotide sequence: TGTGCCAGCAGCCCACGAGGGACAGAGAGCTCCTACGAGCAGTACTTC. Translation: CASSPRGTESSYEQYF. This chain joins TRBV9 and TRBJ2-7, with 7 bases identical to TRBD1. Germline assignment: CDR1 SGDLS and CDR2 YYNGEE. The CDR3 loop spans 16 amino acids. V trimming: 4 bases; J trimming: 0 bases; junction bases outside the gene matches: 10.

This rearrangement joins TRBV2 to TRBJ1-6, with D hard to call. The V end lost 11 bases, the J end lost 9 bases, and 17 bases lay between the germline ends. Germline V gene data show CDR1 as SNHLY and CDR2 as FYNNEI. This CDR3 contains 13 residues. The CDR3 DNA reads TGTGCCGCACAGTCCAACCGACCTTCACCCCTCCACTTT. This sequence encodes CAAQSNRPSPLHF.

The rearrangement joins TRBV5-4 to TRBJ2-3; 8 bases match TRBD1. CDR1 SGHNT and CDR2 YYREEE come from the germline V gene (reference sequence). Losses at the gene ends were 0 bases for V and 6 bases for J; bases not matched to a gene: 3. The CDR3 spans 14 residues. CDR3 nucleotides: TGTGCCAGCAGCTTGGAGACAGGGGCGGATACGCAGTATTTT. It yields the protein CASSLETGADTQYF.

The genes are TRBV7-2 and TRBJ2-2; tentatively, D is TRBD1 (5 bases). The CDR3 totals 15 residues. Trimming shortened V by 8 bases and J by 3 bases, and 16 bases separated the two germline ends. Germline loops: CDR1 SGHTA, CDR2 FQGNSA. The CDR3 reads CASGARAAYTGELFF. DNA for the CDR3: TGTGCCAGCGGGGCCCGGGCAGCTTACACCGGGGAGCTGTTTTTT.

This CDR3 is CASRTSGSMNEQYF. As DNA, the CDR3 is TGTGCCAGCAGGACTAGCGGGAGTATGAACGAGCAGTACTTC. The genes are TRBV11-3 and TRBJ2-7, with 12 positions matching TRBD2. The CDR3 is 14 amino acids. In germline, CDR1 is SGHNT, CDR2 YENEEA. After removal of 6 bases from V and 5 bases from J, the junction contained 5 bases not matched to a gene. Variable domain in full (rest from reference TRBV11-3 and TRBJ2-7): EAGVVQSPRYKIIEKKQPVAFWCNPISGHNTLYWYLQNLGQGPELLIRYENEEAVDDSQLPKDRFSAERLKGVDSTLKIQPAELGDSAVYLCASRTSGSMNEQYFGPGTRLTVT.

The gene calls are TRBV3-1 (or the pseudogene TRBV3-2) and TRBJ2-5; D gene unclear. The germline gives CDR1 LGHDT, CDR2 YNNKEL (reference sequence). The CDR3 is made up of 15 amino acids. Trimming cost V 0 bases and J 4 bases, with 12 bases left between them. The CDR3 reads CASSQELRVAETQYF. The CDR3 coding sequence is TGTGCCAGCAGCCAAGAACTCCGAGTTGCAGAGACCCAGTACTTC.

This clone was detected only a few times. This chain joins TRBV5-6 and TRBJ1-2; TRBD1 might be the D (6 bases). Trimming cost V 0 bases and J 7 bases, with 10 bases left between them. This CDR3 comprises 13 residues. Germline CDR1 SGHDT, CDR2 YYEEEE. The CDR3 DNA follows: TGTGCCAGCAGCTTGGACAGGGCGGGTGGCTACACCTTC. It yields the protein CASSLDRAGGYTF. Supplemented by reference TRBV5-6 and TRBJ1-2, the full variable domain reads DAGVTQSPTHLIKTRGQQVTLRCSPKSGHDTVSWYQQALGQGPQFIFQYYEEEERQRGNFPDRFSGHQFPNYSSELNVNALLLGDSALYLCASSLDRAGGYTFGSGTRLTVV.

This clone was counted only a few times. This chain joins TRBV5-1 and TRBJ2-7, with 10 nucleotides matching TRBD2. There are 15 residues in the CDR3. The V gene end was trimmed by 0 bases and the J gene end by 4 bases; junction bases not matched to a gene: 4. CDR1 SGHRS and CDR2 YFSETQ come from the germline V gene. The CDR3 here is CASSLVSGGVYEQYF. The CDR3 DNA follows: TGCGCCAGCAGCTTGGTCAGCGGGGGGGTATACGAGCAGTACTTC. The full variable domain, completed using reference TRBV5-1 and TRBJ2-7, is KAGVTQTPRYLIKTRGQQVTLSCSPISGHRSVSWYQQTPGQGLQFLFEYFSETQRNKGNFPGRFSGRQFSNSRSEMNVSTLELGDSALYLCASSLVSGGVYEQYFGPGTRLTVT.

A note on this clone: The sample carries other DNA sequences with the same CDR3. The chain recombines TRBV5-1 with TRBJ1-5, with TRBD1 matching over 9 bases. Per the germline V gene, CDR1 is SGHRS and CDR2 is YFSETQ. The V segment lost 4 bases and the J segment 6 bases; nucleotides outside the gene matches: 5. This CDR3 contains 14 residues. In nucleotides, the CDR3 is TGCGCCAGCAGCCTCACAGGGGGCGGTCAGCCCCAGCATTTT. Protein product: CASSLTGGGQPQHF.

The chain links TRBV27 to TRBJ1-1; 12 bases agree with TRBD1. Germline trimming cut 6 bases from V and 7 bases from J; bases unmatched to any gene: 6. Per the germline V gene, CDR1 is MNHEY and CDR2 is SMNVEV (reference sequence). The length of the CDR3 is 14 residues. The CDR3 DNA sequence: TGTGCCAGCAGGCCGGGACAGGGGGCGATTGAAGCTTTCTTT. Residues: CASRPGQGAIEAFF.

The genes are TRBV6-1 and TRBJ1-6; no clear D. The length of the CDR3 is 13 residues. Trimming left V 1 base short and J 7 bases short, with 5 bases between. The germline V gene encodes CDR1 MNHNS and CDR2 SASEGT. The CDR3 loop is CASSEVANSPLHF. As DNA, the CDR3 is TGTGCCAGCAGTGAAGTGGCAAATTCACCCCTCCACTTT.

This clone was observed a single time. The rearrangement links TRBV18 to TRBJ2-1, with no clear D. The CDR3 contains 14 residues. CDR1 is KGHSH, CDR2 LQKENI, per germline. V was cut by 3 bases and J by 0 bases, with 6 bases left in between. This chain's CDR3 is CASSPSSSYNEQFF. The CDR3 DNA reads TGTGCCAGCTCACCTAGTAGCTCCTACAATGAGCAGTTCTTC.